This TCR beta chain was sequenced in a study of blood T cell repertoires in COVID-19. Whole-study context: The study drew acute and convalescent COVID-19 samples from the United States, Italy and Spain. PBMCs, B-cell-depleted T cells, or T cells were the source of the cDNA or gDNA that made up the material.

The CDR3 spans 18 residues. Original analysis: It was from reference gene primer amplification that nucleated cell counts were estimated. TCRdb's copy holds only in-frame clones and misses some; the assay was immunoSEQ multiplex PCR. Clone size and V and J calls were adopted from that table, with D and trimming inferred from the DNA. Of tens of thousands of clones in the sample, about 82% were seen once. Material for sequencing was peripheral blood. The clonotype comes from a human donor in a cohort sampled during active COVID-19. The rearrangement joins TRBV1 to TRBJ2-1; TRBD2 reflects the table's D call only, with no check against the DNA. TRBV1 corresponds to a pseudogene. DNA of the CDR3: TGCACCAGCAGCCAAGATCTAGGGACTTCTAGCTCCTACAATGAGCAGTTCTTC. Residues: CTSSQDLGTSSSYNEQFF.